The clone carrying this TCR beta chain was recorded a few times. Antigen unknown. Assay: immunoSEQ multiplex PCR; the TCRdb copy retains only in-frame clones and omits some. The sample comprises over 250,000 clones, around 86% of which are singletons, and about 1% rests with the top ten. The sample originates from a study of cytomegalovirus exposure and HLA in healthy donors. General study points: Rarity characterized most TCR sequences, yet some public TCRs appeared in many donors.

This CDR3 contains 13 residues. V dropped 0 bases and J dropped 2; count of bases not matched to a gene: 1. Germline CDR1 is GTSNPN and CDR2 is SVGIG (reference sequence). The chain recombines TRBV30 with TRBJ2-7; 7 bases agree with TRBD2. The TCR sequence derives from a woman aged 18-29 years in good health and CMV-seronegative. The sample consisted of PBMCs. The CDR3 sequence is CAWSVGGPYEQYF. Written as DNA, the CDR3 is TGTGCCTGGAGTGTGGGAGGGCCCTACGAGCAGTACTTC.